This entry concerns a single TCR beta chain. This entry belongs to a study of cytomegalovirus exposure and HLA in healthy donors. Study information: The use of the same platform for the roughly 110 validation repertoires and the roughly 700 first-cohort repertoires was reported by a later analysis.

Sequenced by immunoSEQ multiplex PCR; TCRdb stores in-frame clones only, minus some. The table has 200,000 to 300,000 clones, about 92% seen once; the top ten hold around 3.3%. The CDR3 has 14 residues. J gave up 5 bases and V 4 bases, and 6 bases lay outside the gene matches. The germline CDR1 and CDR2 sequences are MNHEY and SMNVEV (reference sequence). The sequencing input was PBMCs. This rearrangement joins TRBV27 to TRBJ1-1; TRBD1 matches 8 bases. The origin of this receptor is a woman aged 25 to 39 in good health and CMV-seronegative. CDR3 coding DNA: TGTGCCAGCAGTTGGACCACAGGGGGGACTGAAGCTTTCTTT. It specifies CASSWTTGGTEAFF.